The source of this T cell receptor beta chain is a study of blood T cell repertoires in COVID-19. Overall study context: Samples came from the United States, Italy and Spain, spanning acute and convalescent COVID-19.

TCRdb keeps only in-frame clones here, not all; method: immunoSEQ multiplex PCR. The data contain 120,000 to 150,000 clones, around 86% of them singletons. This clonotype was sampled from an elderly woman with acute or convalescent COVID-19. Sequencing used peripheral blood.

The CDR3 DNA reads TGTGCCAGCAAGGGCAGGTCGGGAGGTCATGAGCAGTTCTTC. Its translation is CASKGRSGGHEQFF. The chain is built from TRBV6-4 and TRBJ2-1; 7 bases map to TRBD2. The CDR3 is made up of 14 amino acids. The ends lost 7 bases at V and 8 bases at J; junction bases unmatched: 11. CDR1 is MRHNA, CDR2 SNTAGT, per germline.